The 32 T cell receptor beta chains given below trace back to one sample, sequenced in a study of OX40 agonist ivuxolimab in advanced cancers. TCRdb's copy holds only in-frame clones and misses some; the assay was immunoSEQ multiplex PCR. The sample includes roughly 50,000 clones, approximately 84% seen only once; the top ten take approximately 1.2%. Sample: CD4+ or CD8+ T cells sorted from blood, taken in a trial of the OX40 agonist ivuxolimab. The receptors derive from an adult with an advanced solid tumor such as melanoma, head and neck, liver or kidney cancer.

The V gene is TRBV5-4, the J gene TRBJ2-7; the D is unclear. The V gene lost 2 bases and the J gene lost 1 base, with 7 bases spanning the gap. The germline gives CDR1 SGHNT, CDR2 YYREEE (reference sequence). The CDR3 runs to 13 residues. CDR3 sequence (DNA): TGTGCCAGCAGCTTTCTGCTTTCCTACGAGCAGTACTTC. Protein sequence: CASSFLLSYEQYF.

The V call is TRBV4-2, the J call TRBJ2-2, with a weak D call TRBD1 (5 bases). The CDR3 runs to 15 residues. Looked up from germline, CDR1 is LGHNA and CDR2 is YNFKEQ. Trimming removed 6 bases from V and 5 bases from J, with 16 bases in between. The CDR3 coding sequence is TGTGCCAGCAGTCGCAGGACATCACCAACCGGGGAGCTGTTTTTT. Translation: CASSRRTSPTGELFF.

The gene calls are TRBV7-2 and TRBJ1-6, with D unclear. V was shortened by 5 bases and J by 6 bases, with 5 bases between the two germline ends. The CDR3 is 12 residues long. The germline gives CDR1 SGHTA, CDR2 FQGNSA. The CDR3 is CASSRGNSPLHF. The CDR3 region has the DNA TGTGCCAGCAGCCGGGGTAATTCACCCCTCCACTTT.

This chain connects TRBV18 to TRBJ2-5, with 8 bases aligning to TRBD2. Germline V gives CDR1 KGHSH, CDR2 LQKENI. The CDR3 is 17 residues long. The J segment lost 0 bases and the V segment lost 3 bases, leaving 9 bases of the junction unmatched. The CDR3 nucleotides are TGTGCCAGCTCACCCTCGAGCGGCGGGGGGAACCAAGAGACCCAGTACTTC. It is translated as CASSPSSGGGNQETQYF.

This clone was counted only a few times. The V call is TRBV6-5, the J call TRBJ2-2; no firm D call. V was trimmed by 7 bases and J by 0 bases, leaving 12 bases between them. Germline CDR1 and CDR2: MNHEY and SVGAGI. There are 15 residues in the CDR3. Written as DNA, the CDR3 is TGTGCCAGCACCCTCTCCACGGCGAACACCGGGGAGCTGTTTTTT. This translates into CASTLSTANTGELFF.

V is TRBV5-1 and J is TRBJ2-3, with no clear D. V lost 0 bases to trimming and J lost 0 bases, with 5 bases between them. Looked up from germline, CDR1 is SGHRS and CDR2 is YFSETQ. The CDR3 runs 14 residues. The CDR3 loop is CASSLDPSTDTQYF. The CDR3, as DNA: TGCGCCAGCAGCTTGGACCCGAGCACAGATACGCAGTATTTT. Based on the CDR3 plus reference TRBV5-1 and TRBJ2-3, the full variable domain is KAGVTQTPRYLIKTRGQQVTLSCSPISGHRSVSWYQQTPGQGLQFLFEYFSETQRNKGNFPGRFSGRQFSNSRSEMNVSTLELGDSALYLCASSLDPSTDTQYFGPGTRLTVL.

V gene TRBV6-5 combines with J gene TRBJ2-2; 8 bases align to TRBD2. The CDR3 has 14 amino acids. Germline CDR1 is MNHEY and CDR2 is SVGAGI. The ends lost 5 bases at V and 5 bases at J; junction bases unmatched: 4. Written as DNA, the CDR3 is TGTGCCAGCAGTAGCGGGAGCAGGACCGGGGAGCTGTTTTTT. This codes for CASSSGSRTGELFF.

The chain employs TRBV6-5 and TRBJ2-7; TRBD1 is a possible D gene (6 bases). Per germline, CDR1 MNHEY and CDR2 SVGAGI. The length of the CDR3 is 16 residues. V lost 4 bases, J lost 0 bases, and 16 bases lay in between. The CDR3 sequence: CASSSLGGRSSYEQYF. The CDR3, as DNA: TGTGCCAGCAGTTCCTTAGGGGGTAGGAGCTCCTACGAGCAGTACTTC.

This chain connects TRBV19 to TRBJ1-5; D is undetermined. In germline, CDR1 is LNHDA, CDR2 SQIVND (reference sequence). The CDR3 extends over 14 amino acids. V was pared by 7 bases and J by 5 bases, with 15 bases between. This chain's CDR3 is CASNPDVADQPQHF. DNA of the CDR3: TGTGCCAGTAACCCAGACGTTGCCGATCAGCCCCAGCATTTT.

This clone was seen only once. The CDR3 DNA sequence: TGCGCCAGCAGCCAAGTGGCAGGGGGCCGTACCGGGGAGCTGTTTTTT. Its translation: CASSQVAGGRTGELFF. This sequence joins TRBV4-1 and TRBJ2-2; 8 bases line up with TRBD1. CDR1 and CDR2 (germline): MGHRA, YSYEKL. V shed 1 base, J shed 5 bases, and the junction held 6 bases outside the gene matches. The CDR3 length is 16 residues.

The CDR3 is CASSSGAGGAQYF. The DNA for the CDR3 is TGTGCCAGTAGTTCCGGGGCGGGAGGGGCCCAGTACTTC. This sequence joins TRBV19 and TRBJ2-5, with TRBD2 matching over 9 bases. The J segment lost 9 bases and the V segment lost 5 bases, leaving 7 bases of the junction unmatched. This CDR3 region has 13 residues. In germline, CDR1 is LNHDA, CDR2 SQIVND (reference sequence).

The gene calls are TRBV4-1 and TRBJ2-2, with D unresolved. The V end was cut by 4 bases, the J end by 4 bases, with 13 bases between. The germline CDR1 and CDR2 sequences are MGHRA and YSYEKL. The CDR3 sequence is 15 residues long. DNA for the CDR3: TGCGCCAGCAGCCTCCCGATCGGGCCCACCGGGGAGCTGTTTTTT. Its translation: CASSLPIGPTGELFF.

In DNA, the CDR3 is TGTGCCAGCAGTGAGCAGGGGTCGCGGGGTTCACCCCTCCACTTT. Residues: CASSEQGSRGSPLHF. This rearrangement joins TRBV25-1 to TRBJ1-6; D possibly corresponds to TRBD1 (6 bases). V dropped 3 bases and J dropped 9 bases, with 15 bases sitting between them. The CDR3 length is 15 residues. Germline V gene sequence: CDR1 MGHDK, CDR2 SYGVNS.

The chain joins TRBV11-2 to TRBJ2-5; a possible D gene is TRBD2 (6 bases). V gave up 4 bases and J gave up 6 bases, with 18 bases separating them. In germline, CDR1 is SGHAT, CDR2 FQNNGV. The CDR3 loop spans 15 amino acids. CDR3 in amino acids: CASSSLRGFQKTQYF. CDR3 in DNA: TGTGCCAGCAGCTCCCTCCGGGGGTTTCAAAAGACCCAGTACTTC.

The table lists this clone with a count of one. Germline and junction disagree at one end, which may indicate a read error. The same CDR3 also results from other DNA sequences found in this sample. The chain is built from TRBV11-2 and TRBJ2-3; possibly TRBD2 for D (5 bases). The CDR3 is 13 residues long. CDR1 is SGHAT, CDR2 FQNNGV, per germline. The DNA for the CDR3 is TGTGCCAGCAGCTTACCTAGCACTGATACGCAGTATTTT. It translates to CASSLPSTDTQYF.

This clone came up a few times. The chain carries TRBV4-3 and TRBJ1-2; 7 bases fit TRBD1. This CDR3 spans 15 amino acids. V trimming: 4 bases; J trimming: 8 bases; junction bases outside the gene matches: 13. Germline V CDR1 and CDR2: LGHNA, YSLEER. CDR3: CASSPNSRGREGYTF. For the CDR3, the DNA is TGCGCCAGCAGCCCTAATTCGAGGGGGCGAGAAGGCTACACCTTC.

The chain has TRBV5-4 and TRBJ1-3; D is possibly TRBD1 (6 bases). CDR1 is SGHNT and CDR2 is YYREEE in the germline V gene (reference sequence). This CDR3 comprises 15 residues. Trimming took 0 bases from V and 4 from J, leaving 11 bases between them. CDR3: CASSLGQARGNTIYF. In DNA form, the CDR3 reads TGTGCCAGCAGCTTGGGACAGGCGAGAGGAAACACCATATATTTT.

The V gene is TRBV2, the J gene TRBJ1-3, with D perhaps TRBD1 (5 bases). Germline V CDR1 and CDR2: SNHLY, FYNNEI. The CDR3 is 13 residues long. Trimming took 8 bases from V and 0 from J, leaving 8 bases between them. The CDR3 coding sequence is TGTGCCAGCTGGGACGGCTCTGGAAACACCATATATTTT. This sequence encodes CASWDGSGNTIYF.

CDR3 sequence (DNA): TGTGCCAGCAGCCCCCAATCCAGCGGGAGTGGCGAGACCCAGTACTTC. This sequence encodes CASSPQSSGSGETQYF. This chain connects TRBV11-3 to TRBJ2-5; TRBD2 matches 8 bases. V shed 5 bases, J shed 5 bases, and the junction held 13 bases outside the gene matches. This CDR3 region has 16 residues. Germline CDR1 SGHNT, CDR2 YENEEA.

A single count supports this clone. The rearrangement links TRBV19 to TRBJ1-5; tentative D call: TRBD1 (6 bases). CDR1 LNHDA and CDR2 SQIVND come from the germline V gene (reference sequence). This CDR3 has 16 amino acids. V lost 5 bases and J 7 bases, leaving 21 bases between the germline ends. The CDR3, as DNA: TGTGCCAGTAGTCCGCCCTGGGAGAGGGGGTGGCAGCCCCAGCATTTT. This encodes CASSPPWERGWQPQHF.

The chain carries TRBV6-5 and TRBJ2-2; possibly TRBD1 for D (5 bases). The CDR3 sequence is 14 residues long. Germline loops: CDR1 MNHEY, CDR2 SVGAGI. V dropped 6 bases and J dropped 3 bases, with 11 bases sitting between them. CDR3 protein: CASSTTVYTGELFF. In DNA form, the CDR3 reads TGTGCCAGCAGCACGACAGTGTACACCGGGGAGCTGTTTTTT.

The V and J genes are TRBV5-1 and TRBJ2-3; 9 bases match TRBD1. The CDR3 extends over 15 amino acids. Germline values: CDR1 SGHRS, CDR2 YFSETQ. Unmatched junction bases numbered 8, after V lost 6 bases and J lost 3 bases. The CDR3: CASNDRGFGTDTQYF. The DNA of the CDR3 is TGCGCCAGCAACGACAGGGGGTTTGGGACAGATACGCAGTATTTT. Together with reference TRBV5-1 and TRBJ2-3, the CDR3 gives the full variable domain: KAGVTQTPRYLIKTRGQQVTLSCSPISGHRSVSWYQQTPGQGLQFLFEYFSETQRNKGNFPGRFSGRQFSNSRSEMNVSTLELGDSALYLCASNDRGFGTDTQYFGPGTRLTVL.

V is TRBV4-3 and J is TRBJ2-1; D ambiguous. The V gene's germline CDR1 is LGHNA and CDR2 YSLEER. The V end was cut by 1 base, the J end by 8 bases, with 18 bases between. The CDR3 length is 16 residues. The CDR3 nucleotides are TGCGCCAGCAGCCAAGGTAGGGCCTCGGCTGCGGATGAGCAGTTCTTC. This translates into CASSQGRASAADEQFF.

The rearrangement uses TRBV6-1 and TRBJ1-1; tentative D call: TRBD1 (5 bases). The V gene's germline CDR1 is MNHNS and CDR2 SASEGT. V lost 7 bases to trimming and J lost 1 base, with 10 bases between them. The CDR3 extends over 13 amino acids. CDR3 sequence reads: CASKGPKNTEAFF. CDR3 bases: TGTGCCAGCAAGGGACCGAAGAACACTGAAGCTTTCTTT.

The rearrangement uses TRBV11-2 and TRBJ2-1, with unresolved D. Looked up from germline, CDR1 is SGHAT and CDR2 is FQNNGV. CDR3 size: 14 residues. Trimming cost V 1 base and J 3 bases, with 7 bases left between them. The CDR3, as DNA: TGTGCCAGCAGCTTAGCTTCTAACTACAATGAGCAGTTCTTC. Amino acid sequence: CASSLASNYNEQFF. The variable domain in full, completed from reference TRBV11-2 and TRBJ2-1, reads EAGVAQSPRYKIIEKRQSVAFWCNPISGHATLYWYQQILGQGPKLLIQFQNNGVVDDSQLPKDRFSAERLKGVDSTLKIQPAKLEDSAVYLCASSLASNYNEQFFGPGTRLTVL.

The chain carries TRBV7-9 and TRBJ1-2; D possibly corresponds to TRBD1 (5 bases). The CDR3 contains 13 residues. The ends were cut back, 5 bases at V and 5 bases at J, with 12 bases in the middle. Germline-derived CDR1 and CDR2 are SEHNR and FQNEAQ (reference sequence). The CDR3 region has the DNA TGTGCCAGCAGCCCTCCGACAGCATATGGCTACACCTTC. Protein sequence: CASSPPTAYGYTF.

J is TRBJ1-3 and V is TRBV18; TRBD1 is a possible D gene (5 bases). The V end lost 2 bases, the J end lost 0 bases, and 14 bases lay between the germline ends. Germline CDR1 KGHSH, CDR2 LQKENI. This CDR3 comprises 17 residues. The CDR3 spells CASSPEEGLGSGNTIYF. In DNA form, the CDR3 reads TGTGCCAGCTCACCAGAAGAGGGGTTGGGCTCTGGAAACACCATATATTTT.

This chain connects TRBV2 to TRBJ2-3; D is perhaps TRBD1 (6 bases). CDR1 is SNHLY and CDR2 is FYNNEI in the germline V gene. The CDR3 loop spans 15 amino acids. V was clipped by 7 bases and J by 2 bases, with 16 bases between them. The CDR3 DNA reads TGTGCCAGCAAAGACAGGCTGGGGAACACAGATACGCAGTATTTT. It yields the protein CASKDRLGNTDTQYF.

The CDR3 DNA reads as TGTGCCAGCAGCGCGACGCCCGTGGAGTCGGACACCGGGGAGCTGTTTTTT. It is translated as CASSATPVESDTGELFF. V is TRBV9 and J is TRBJ2-2, with no clear D. Germline CDR1 SGDLS, CDR2 YYNGEE. The CDR3 is 17 amino acids. V lost 3 bases, J lost 3 bases, and 18 bases lay in between.

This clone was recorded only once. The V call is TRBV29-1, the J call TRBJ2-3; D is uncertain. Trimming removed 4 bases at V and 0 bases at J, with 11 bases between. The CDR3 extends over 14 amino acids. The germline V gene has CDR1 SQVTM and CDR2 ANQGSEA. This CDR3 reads CSVAQAVSTDTQYF. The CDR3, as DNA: TGCAGCGTTGCCCAGGCCGTTAGCACAGATACGCAGTATTTT.

The CDR3 sequence is CSVGGLTAEAGGYTF. CDR3 DNA: TGCAGCGTTGGGGGTCTGACAGCTGAGGCTGGTGGCTACACCTTC. This chain links TRBV29-1 with TRBJ1-2; a weak D match, TRBD1 (5 bases). V lost 4 bases and J lost 7, with 22 bases in between. The CDR3 is made up of 15 amino acids. CDR1 is SQVTM, CDR2 ANQGSEA, per germline.

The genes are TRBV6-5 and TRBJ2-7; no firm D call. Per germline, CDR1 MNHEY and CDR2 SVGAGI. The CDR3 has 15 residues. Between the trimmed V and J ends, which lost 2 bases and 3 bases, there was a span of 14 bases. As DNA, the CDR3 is TGTGCCAGCAGTTACCCCGGGCCGAGGAGCTACGAGCAGTACTTC. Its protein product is CASSYPGPRSYEQYF.